Each of the 6 T cell receptor beta chains below was sequenced from the same sample in a study of T cells in Graves' hyperthyroidism and ophthalmopathy. Using RNA transcripts as the source, TCR beta CDR3 regions were amplified. HTBI primers were employed in a first-round RT-PCR of the TCR CDR3. Each CDR3 protein is one row after TCRdb ran MiXCR on the multiplex PCR reads. The table records 540,000 or so distinct CDR3 sequences, approximately 15% of them present only once. The sample was blood. These receptors were collected from a woman aged 25 to 39 with Graves' hyperthyroidism.

This clonotype has just a few counts. The CDR3 region is CASSPPHRDEQFF. CDR3 coding DNA: TGTGCCAGCAGCCCCCCCCATCGGGATGAGCAGTTCTTC. The chain joins TRBV4-2 to TRBJ2-1, with unresolved D. V lost 4 bases and J lost 8, with 12 bases in between. There are 13 residues in the CDR3. Germline CDR1 and CDR2: LGHNA and YNFKEQ.

This clonotype appeared many times. The chain has TRBV20-1 and TRBJ2-3, with 7 bases identical to TRBD2. The CDR3 runs to 15 residues. Germline-derived CDR1 and CDR2 are DFQATT and SNEGSKA (reference sequence). J lost 2 bases, V lost 6 bases, and 11 bases had no gene match. CDR3 in DNA: TGCAGTGCCCTGCCCTTAGCGGGTCTCACAGATACGCAGTATTTT. Translation gives CSALPLAGLTDTQYF.

V usage is TRBV29-1 and J usage is TRBJ2-2; 7 positions agree with TRBD1. The CDR3 loop spans 14 amino acids. The V segment lost 5 bases and the J segment 5 bases; nucleotides outside the gene matches: 8. Germline CDR1 SQVTM, CDR2 ANQGSEA. DNA of the CDR3: TGCAGCGTTCGCCCAGGGGGTTTGACCGGGGAGCTGTTTTTT. This encodes CSVRPGGLTGELFF.

This chain joins TRBV6-1 and TRBJ2-7; 11 bases are a match to TRBD2. Trimming cost V 11 bases and J 7 bases; bases outside gene matches: 13. Germline CDR1 MNHNS, CDR2 SASEGT. The CDR3 runs to 14 residues. The CDR3 DNA reads as TGTGCCTCAAGGGGTAGCGGGAGGGCTGGGGAGCAGTACTTC. Amino acid sequence: CASRGSGRAGEQYF.

CDR3 sequence reads: CASSQKTSGSSYEQYF. CDR3 DNA sequence: TGTGCCAGCTCACAGAAGACTAGCGGGAGCTCCTACGAGCAGTACTTC. The chain carries TRBV18 and TRBJ2-7; 12 nucleotides agree with TRBD2. The CDR3 has 16 amino acids. The V segment lost 4 bases and the J segment 0 bases; nucleotides outside the gene matches: 4. Germline V lookup: CDR1 KGHSH, CDR2 LQKENI.

This clonotype was observed many times. The V and J genes are TRBV7-3 and TRBJ2-3; unclear D gene. Germline V CDR1 and CDR2: SGHTA, FQGTGA. The CDR3 has 16 amino acids. Trimming shortened V by 1 base and J by 1 base, and 12 bases separated the two germline ends. The CDR3 loop is CASSLKAPAGTDTQYF. CDR3 DNA sequence: TGTGCCAGCAGCTTAAAAGCCCCCGCGGGCACAGATACGCAGTATTTT.